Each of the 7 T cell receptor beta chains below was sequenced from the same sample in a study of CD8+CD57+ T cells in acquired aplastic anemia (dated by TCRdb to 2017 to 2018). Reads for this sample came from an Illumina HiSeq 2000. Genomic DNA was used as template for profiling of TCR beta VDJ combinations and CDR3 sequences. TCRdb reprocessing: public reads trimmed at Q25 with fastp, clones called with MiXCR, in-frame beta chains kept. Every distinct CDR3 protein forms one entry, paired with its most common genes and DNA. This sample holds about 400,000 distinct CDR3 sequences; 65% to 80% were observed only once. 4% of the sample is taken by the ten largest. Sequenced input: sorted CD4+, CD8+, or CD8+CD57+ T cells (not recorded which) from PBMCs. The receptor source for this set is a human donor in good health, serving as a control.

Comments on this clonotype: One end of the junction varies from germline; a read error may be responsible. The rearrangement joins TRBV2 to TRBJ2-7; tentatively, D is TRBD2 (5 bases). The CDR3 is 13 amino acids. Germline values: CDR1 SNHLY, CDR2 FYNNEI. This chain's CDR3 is CASSFTGGVGQPF. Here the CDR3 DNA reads TGTGCCAGCAGCTTCACCGGAGGAGTTGGCCAGCCCTTC.

The CDR3 region has the DNA TGTGCCAGCAGTGAACCGCCCGCGGTGGAGAATGGCTACACGCAGTATTTT. Translating it yields CASSEPPAVENGYTQYF. The J gene is TRBJ2-3, the V gene TRBV7-2; D not resolved. Trimming removed 6 bases from V and 9 bases from J, with 28 bases in between. The CDR3 sequence is 17 residues long. CDR1 SGHTA and CDR2 FQGNSA come from the germline V gene.

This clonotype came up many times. CDR3 amino acids: CASSESGTFEAFF. The CDR3 nucleotides read TGTGCCAGCAGTGAATCGGGCACTTTTGAAGCTTTCTTT. V usage is TRBV6-1 and J usage is TRBJ1-1; no definite D call. Trimming removed 2 bases at V and 7 bases at J, with 11 bases between. CDR3 length equals 13 residues. The V gene's germline CDR1 is MNHNS and CDR2 SASEGT.

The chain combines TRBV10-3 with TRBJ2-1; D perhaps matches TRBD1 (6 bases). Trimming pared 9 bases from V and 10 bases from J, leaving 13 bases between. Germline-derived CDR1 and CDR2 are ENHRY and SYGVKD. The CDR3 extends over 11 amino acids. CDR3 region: CAISTGPEQFF. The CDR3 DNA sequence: TGTGCCATTTCAACAGGGCCGGAGCAGTTCTTC.

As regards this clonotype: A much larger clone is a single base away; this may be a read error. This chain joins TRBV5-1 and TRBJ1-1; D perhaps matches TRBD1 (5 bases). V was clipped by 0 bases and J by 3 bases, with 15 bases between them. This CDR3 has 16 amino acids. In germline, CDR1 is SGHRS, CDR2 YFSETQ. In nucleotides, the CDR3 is TGCGCCAGCAGCTTGGAAGCAAGAAGGGGTTACACTGAAGCTTTCTTT. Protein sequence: CASSLEARRGYTEAFF.

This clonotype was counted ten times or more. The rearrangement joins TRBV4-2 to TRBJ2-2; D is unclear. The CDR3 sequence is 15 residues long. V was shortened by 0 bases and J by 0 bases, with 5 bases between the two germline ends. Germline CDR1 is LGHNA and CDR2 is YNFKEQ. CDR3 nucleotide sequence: TGTGCCAGCAGCCAAGAAGGGTCGAACACCGGGGAGCTGTTTTTT. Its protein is CASSQEGSNTGELFF.

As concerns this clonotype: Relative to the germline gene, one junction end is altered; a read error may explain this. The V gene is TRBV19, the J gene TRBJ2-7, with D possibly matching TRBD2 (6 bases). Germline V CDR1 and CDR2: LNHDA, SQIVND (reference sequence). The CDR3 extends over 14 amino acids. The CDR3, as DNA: TGTGCCAGTAGTATTCGGACGGGAGCATACGGGCAGTACTTC. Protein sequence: CASSIRTGAYGQYF.